This entry lists 14 T cell receptor beta chains sequenced from one sample in a study of blood T cells in healthy people across ages. Together with a sample-barcoded 5' primer, a J-beta primer mix was included in a second PCR lasting roughly 6 to 12 cycles. TCRdb processed the 5' RACE reads anew with MiXCR; each CDR3 protein has one entry. The profile covers more than 900,000 distinct CDR3 sequences, with 25% appearing a single time and about 0.8% taken by the ten largest. These records were also assigned to another study, of T cells of mothers and their children.

The sample comprised blood. The receptors here all came from a girl aged 2 to 10 in good health.

This chain links TRBV5-1 with TRBJ2-5; D gene unclear. The CDR3 is made up of 11 amino acids. With 2 bases removed from V and 10 bases from J, the gap between germline ends came to 9 bases. CDR1 is SGHRS, CDR2 YFSETQ, per germline. The CDR3 DNA reads TGCGCCAGCAGCTTAGGTGGAGACCAGTACTTC. Protein: CASSLGGDQYF.

The V call is TRBV7-3, the J call TRBJ2-1, with TRBD2 matching 14 bases. With the DNA end fitting TRBJ2-5 better, the J assignment may be wrong. Germline V gives CDR1 SGHTA, CDR2 FQGTGA. This CDR3 has 16 amino acids. The CDR3 here is CASSMGLAGAIETQYF. The CDR3 DNA follows: TGTGCCAGCAGCATGGGACTAGCGGGAGCTATTGAGACCCAGTACTTC.

This chain uses TRBV9 with TRBJ2-3, with D possibly matching TRBD2 (6 bases). This CDR3 region has 15 residues. In germline, CDR1 is SGDLS, CDR2 YYNGEE. V gave up 3 bases and J gave up 4 bases, with 15 bases separating them. The CDR3 sequence: CASSASASDSDTQYF. The CDR3 DNA sequence: TGTGCCAGCAGCGCCTCCGCTAGCGATTCAGATACGCAGTATTTT.

V usage is TRBV4-1 and J usage is TRBJ2-7; D is uncertain. The CDR3 extends over 14 amino acids. Germline CDR1 reads MGHRA; CDR2 reads YSYEKL. Deletions cut 1 base from V and 2 bases from J, with 9 bases between. The chain's CDR3 is CASSQGLITYEQYF. The CDR3 bases are TGCGCCAGCAGCCAAGGACTTATCACCTACGAGCAGTACTTC.

The V and J genes are TRBV6-5 and TRBJ1-2, with D tentatively TRBD1 (6 bases). From germline, CDR1 is MNHEY and CDR2 SVGAGI. Trimming took off 0 bases at V and 9 bases at J, with 11 bases between the two ends. The CDR3 is made up of 13 amino acids. The CDR3 DNA follows: TGTGCCAGCAGTTACTCGAGGGGGTTTAGCTACACCTTC. Amino acid sequence: CASSYSRGFSYTF.

This clonotype has only a few counts. This rearrangement joins TRBV9 to TRBJ2-5; 7 bases fit TRBD2. The CDR3 extends over 15 amino acids. The germline gives CDR1 SGDLS, CDR2 YYNGEE. V trimming: 4 bases; J trimming: 5 bases; junction bases outside the gene matches: 11. This CDR3 is CASSPSGAGGETQYF. The CDR3 coding sequence is TGTGCCAGCAGCCCGAGCGGGGCTGGTGGGGAGACCCAGTACTTC.

This clonotype was seen a few times. V usage is TRBV4-2 and J usage is TRBJ2-6; TRBD2 might be the D (6 bases). The CDR3 contains 17 residues. Germline V lookup: CDR1 LGHNA, CDR2 YNFKEQ. V lost 0 bases and J lost 0, with 9 bases in between. CDR3: CASSQDLGSSGANVLTF. CDR3 nucleotide sequence: TGTGCCAGCAGCCAAGATCTCGGGAGCTCTGGGGCCAACGTCCTGACTTTC.

The chain has TRBV5-1 and TRBJ2-5; TRBD2 aligns across 8 bases. Germline V gene sequence: CDR1 SGHRS, CDR2 YFSETQ. The V segment lost 5 bases and the J segment 3 bases; nucleotides outside the gene matches: 9. This CDR3 is 15 amino acids long. The CDR3 sequence is CASRATGGGKETQYF. The CDR3 DNA reads as TGCGCCAGCAGGGCAACGGGCGGGGGGAAAGAGACCCAGTACTTC.

About this clonotype: The junction shows a germline mismatch at one end, possibly a read error. The chain uses TRBV12-3 or TRBV12-4 and TRBJ2-5; tentatively, D is TRBD2 (6 bases). The CDR3 extends over 14 amino acids. CDR3 sequence: CASSLAVAAWREFF. Written as DNA, the CDR3 is TGTGCCAGCAGTTTAGCGGTGGCAGCTTGGAGGGAGTTCTTC.

This clonotype has only a few counts. V is TRBV29-1 and J is TRBJ2-1; no firm D call. V lost 3 bases to trimming and J lost 11 bases, with 14 bases between them. Per the germline V gene, CDR1 is SQVTM and CDR2 is ANQGSEA. The CDR3 has 12 amino acids. Written as DNA, the CDR3 is TGCAGCGTTGAGGGGATGGAAGGGCAGCAGTTCTTC. This codes for CSVEGMEGQQFF.

This CDR3 is CASSAGLAGDLQETQYF. CDR3 sequence (DNA): TGTGCCAGCAGCGCGGGACTAGCGGGAGATTTGCAAGAGACCCAGTACTTC. V is TRBV9 and J is TRBJ2-5; 14 nucleotides agree with TRBD2. The V and J ends lost 3 bases and 2 bases, in that order; junction bases with no gene match: 6. Germline CDR1 reads SGDLS; CDR2 reads YYNGEE. The CDR3 length is 17 residues.

This clonotype has only a few counts. The chain joins TRBV7-9 to TRBJ1-2; D gene ambiguous. The V end was cut by 1 base, the J end by 8 bases, with 11 bases between. Germline CDR1 is SEHNR and CDR2 is FQNEAQ (reference sequence). This CDR3 region has 13 residues. In DNA, the CDR3 is TGTGCCAGCAGCTTAGAGGAAATGCGAGGCTACACCTTC. It encodes CASSLEEMRGYTF.

This clonotype was recorded at least ten times. The rearrangement joins TRBV18 to TRBJ2-2; tentative D call: TRBD2 (5 bases). The CDR3 totals 15 residues. Germline lookup yields CDR1 KGHSH and CDR2 LQKENI. V was trimmed by 8 bases and J by 2 bases, leaving 15 bases between them. CDR3 bases: TGTGCCAGCCCAGAATACGAGGGAAACACCGGGGAGCTGTTTTTT. Protein sequence: CASPEYEGNTGELFF. Variable domain in full (rest from reference TRBV18 and TRBJ2-2): NAGVMQNPRHLVRRRGQEARLRCSPMKGHSHVYWYRQLPEEGLKFMVYLQKENIIDESGMPKERFSAEFPKEGPSILRIQQVVRGDSAAYFCASPEYEGNTGELFFGEGSRLTVL.

This clonotype has just a few counts. The chain employs TRBV4-1 and TRBJ1-5; 10 bases map to TRBD1. The CDR3 loop spans 20 amino acids. V shed 3 bases, J shed 4 bases, and the junction held 18 bases outside the gene matches. Germline CDR1 and CDR2: MGHRA and YSYEKL. CDR3 DNA: TGCGCCAGCAGCCATCGCCAGGGCCGGGACAGGGGATTTAGTAATCAGCCCCAGCATTTT. Its translation is CASSHRQGRDRGFSNQPQHF.